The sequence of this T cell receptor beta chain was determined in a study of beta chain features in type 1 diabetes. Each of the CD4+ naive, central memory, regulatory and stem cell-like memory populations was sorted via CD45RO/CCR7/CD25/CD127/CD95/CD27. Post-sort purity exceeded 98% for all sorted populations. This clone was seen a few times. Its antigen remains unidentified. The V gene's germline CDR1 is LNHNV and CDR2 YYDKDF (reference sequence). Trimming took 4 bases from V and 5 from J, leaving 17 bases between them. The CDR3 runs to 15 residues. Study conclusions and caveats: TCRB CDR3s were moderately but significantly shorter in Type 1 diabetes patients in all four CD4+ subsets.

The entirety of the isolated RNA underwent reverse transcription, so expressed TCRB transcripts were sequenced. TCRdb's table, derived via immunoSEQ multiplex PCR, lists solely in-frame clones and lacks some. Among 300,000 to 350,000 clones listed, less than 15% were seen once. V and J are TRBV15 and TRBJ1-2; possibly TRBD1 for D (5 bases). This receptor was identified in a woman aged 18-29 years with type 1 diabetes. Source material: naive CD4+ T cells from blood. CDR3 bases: TGTGCCACCAGCAACAGGATGACGGGCGAGTATGGCTACACCTTC. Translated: CATSNRMTGEYGYTF. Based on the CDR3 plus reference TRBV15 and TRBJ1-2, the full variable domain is DAMVIQNPRYQVTQFGKPVTLSCSQTLNHNVMYWYQQKSSQAPKLLFHYYDKDFNNEADTPDNFQSRRPNTSFCFLDIRSPGLGDTAMYLCATSNRMTGEYGYTFGSGTRLTVV.